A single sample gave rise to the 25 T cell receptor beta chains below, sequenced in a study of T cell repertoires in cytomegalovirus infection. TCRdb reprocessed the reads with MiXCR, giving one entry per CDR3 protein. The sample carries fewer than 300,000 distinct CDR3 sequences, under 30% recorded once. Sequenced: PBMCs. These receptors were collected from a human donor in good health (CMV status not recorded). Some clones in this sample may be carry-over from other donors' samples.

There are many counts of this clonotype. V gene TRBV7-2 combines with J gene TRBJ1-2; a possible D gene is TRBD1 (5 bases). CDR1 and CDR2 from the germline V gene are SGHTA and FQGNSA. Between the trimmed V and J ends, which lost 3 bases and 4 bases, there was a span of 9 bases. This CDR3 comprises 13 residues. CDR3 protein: CASSLDKIYGYTF. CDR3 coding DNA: TGTGCCAGCAGCTTGGACAAAATCTATGGCTACACCTTC.

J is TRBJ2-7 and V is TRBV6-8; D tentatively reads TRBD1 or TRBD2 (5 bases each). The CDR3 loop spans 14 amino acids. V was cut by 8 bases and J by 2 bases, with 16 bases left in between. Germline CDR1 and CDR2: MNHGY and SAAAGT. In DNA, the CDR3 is TGTGCCAGCGGCCCCGGGACCGTCGCCTACGAGCAGTACTTC. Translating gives CASGPGTVAYEQYF.

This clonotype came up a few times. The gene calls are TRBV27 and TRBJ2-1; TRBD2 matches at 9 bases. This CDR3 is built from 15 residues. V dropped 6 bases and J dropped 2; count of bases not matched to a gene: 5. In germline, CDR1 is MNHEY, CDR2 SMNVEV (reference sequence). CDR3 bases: TGTGCCAGCAGGATGGGACTAGCACCCTACAATGAGCAGTTCTTC. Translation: CASRMGLAPYNEQFF.

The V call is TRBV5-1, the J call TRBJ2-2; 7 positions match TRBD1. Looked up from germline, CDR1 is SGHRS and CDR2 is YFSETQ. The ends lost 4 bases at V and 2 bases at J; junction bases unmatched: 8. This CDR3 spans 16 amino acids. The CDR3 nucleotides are TGCGCCAGCAGCACCGCCGGGACAGCTAACACCGGGGAGCTGTTTTTT. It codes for CASSTAGTANTGELFF. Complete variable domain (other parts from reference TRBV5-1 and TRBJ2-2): KAGVTQTPRYLIKTRGQQVTLSCSPISGHRSVSWYQQTPGQGLQFLFEYFSETQRNKGNFPGRFSGRQFSNSRSEMNVSTLELGDSALYLCASSTAGTANTGELFFGEGSRLTVL.

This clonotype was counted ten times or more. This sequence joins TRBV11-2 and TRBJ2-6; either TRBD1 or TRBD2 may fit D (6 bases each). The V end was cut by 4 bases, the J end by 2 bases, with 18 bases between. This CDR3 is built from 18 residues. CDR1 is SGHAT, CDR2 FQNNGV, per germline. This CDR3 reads CASSSGGAGVAGANVLTF. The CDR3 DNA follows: TGTGCCAGCAGCTCAGGAGGGGCAGGGGTGGCTGGGGCCAACGTCCTGACTTTC.

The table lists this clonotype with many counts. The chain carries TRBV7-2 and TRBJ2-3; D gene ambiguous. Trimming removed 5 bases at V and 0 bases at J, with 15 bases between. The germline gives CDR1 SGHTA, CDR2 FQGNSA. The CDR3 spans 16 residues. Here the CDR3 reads CASSPLYRTSTDTQYF. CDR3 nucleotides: TGTGCCAGCAGCCCCCTGTACCGGACCAGCACAGATACGCAGTATTTT.

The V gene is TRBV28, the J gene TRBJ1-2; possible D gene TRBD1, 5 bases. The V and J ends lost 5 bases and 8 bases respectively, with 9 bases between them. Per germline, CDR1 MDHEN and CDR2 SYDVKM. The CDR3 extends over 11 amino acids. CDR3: CASSLRQGYTF. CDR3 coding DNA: TGTGCCAGCAGTCTCCGACAGGGCTACACCTTC.

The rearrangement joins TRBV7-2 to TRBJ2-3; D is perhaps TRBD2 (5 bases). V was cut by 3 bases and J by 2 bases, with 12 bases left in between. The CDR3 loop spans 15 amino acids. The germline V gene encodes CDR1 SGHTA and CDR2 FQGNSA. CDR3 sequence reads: CASSLGAVHTDTQYF. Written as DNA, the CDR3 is TGTGCCAGCAGCTTGGGAGCGGTTCACACAGATACGCAGTATTTT.

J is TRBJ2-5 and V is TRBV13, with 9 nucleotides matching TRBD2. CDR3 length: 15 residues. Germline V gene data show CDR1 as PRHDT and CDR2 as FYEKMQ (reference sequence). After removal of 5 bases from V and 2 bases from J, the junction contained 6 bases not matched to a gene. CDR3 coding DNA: TGTGCCAGCAGCCCCGGACTAGCGCCACAAGAGACCCAGTACTTC. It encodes CASSPGLAPQETQYF.

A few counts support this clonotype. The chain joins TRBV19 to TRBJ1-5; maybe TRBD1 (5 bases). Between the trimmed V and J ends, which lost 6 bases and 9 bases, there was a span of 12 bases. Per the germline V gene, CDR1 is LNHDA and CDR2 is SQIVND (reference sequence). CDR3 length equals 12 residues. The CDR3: CASSPDRTPQHF. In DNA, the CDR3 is TGTGCCAGTAGCCCCGACAGAACGCCCCAGCATTTT.

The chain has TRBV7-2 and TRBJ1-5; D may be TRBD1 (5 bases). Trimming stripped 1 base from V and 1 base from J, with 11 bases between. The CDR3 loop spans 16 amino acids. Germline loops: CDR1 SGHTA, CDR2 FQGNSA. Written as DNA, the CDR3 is TGTGCCAGCAGCTTAGTGGGGGGGTTGAGCAATCAGCCCCAGCATTTT. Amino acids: CASSLVGGLSNQPQHF. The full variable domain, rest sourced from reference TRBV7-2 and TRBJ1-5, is GAGVSQSPSNKVTEKGKDVELRCDPISGHTALYWYRQSLGQGLEFLIYFQGNSAPDKSGLPSDRFSAERTGGSVSTLTIQRTQQEDSAVYLCASSLVGGLSNQPQHFGDGTRLSIL.

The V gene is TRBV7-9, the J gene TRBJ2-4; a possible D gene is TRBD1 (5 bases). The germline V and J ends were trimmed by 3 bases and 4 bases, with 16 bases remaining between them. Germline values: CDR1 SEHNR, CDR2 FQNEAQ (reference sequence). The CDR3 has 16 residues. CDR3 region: CASSFFQGARKNIQYF. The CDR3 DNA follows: TGTGCCAGCAGCTTCTTCCAAGGGGCCCGAAAAAACATTCAGTACTTC. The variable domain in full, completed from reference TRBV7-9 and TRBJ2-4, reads DTGVSQNPRHKITKRGQNVTFRCDPISEHNRLYWYRQTLGQGPEFLTYFQNEAQLEKSRLLSDRFSAERPKGSFSTLEIQRTEQGDSAMYLCASSFFQGARKNIQYFGAGTRLSVL.

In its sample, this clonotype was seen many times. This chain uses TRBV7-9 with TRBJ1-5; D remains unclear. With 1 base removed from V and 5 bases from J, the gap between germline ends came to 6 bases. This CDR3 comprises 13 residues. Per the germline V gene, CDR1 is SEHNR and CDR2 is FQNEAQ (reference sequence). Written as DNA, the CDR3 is TGTGCCAGCAGCTTAGACGGCCATCAGCCCCAGCATTTT. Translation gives CASSLDGHQPQHF.

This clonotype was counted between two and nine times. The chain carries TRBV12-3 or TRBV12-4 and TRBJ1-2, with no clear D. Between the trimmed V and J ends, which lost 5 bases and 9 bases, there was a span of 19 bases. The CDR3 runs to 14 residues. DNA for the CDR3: TGTGCCAGCAGTCCGCGGGCCTCCCCTTCCAGCTACACCTTC. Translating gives CASSPRASPSSYTF.

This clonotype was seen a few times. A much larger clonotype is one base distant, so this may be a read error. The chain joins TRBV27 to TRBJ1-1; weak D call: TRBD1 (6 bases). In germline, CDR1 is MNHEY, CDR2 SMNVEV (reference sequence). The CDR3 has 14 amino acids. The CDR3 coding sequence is TGTGTCAGCAAAGGGGCACAGGGAAGAACTGAAGCTTTCTTT. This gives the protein CVSKGAQGRTEAFF.

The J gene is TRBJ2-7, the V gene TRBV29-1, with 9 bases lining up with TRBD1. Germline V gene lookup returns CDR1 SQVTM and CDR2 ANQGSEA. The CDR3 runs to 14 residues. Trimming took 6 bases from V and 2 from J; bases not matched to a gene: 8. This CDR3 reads CSVGTGTGTYEQYF. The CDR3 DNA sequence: TGCAGCGTCGGCACGGGGACAGGGACCTACGAGCAGTACTTC.

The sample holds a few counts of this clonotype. CDR3 amino acids: CASSLWASGRLNTGELFF. The CDR3 DNA reads as TGTGCCAGCAGCCTCTGGGCTAGCGGGAGATTGAACACCGGGGAGCTGTTTTTT. The rearrangement uses TRBV7-2 and TRBJ2-2, with TRBD2 identical over 10 bases. V lost 5 bases and J lost 1; bases outside the gene matches: 10. Germline loops: CDR1 SGHTA, CDR2 FQGNSA. CDR3 length: 18 amino acids.

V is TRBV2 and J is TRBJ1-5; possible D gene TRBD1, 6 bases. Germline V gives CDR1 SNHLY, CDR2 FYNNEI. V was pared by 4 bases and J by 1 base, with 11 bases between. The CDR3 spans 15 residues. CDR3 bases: TGTGCCAGCAGTGGCGGACAGACGAGCAATCAGCCCCAGCATTTT. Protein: CASSGGQTSNQPQHF.

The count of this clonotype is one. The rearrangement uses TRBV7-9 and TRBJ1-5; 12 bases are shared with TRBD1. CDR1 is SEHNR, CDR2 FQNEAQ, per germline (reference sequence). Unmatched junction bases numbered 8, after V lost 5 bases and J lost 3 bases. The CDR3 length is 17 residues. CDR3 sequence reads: CASSPGTGGVNNQPQHF. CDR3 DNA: TGTGCCAGCAGCCCCGGGACAGGGGGCGTCAACAATCAGCCCCAGCATTTT.

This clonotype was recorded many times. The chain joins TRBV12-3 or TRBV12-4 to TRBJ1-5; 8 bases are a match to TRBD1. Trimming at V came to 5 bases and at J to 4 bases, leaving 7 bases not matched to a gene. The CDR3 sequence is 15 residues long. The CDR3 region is CASSPGQGVNQPQHF. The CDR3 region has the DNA TGTGCCAGCAGTCCCGGACAGGGCGTTAATCAGCCCCAGCATTTT.

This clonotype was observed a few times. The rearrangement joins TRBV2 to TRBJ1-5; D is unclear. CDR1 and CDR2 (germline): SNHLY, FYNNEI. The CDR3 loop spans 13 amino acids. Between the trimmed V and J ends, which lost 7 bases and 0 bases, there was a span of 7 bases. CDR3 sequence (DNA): TGTGCCAGCACCGGGGATAGCAATCAGCCCCAGCATTTT. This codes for CASTGDSNQPQHF.

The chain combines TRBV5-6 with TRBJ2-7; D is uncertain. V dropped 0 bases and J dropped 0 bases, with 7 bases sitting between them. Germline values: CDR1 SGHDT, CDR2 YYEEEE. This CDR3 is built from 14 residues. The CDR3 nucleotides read TGTGCCAGCAGCTTGGAAATGGTCTCCTACGAGCAGTACTTC. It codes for CASSLEMVSYEQYF. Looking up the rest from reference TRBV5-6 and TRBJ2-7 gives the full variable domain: DAGVTQSPTHLIKTRGQQVTLRCSPKSGHDTVSWYQQALGQGPQFIFQYYEEEERQRGNFPDRFSGHQFPNYSSELNVNALLLGDSALYLCASSLEMVSYEQYFGPGTRLTVT.

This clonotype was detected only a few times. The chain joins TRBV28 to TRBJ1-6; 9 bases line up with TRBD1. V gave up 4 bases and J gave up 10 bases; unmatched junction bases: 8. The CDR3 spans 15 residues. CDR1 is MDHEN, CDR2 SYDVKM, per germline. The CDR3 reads CASSSRTGAASPLHF. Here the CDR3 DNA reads TGTGCCAGCAGTTCCAGGACAGGGGCGGCCTCACCCCTCCACTTT. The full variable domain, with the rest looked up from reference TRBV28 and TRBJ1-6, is DVKVTQSSRYLVKRTGEKVFLECVQDMDHENMFWYRQDPGLGLRLIYFSYDVKMKEKGDIPEGYSVSREKKERFSLILESASTNQTSMYLCASSSRTGAASPLHFGNGTRLTVT.

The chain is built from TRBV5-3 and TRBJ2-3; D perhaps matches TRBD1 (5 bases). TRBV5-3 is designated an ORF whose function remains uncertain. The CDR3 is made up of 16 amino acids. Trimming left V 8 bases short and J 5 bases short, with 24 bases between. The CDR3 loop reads CASTPGRGPSGDTQYF. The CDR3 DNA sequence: TGTGCCAGCACCCCGGGTAGGGGCCCTTCCGGAGATACGCAGTATTTT.

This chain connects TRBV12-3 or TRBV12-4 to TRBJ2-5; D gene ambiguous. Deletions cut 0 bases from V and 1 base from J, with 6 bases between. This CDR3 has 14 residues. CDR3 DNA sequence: TGTGCCAGCAGTTTAGCGAACTTCCAAGAGACCCAGTACTTC. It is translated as CASSLANFQETQYF.